The 29 T cell receptor beta chains in this list originate from one sample, sequenced in a study of blood T cells in healthy people across ages. The use of a sample-barcoded 5' primer and a J-beta primer mix characterized a second PCR of about 6 to 12 cycles. TCRdb reanalysed the 5' RACE reads using MiXCR and keeps one entry per CDR3 protein. The repertoire holds roughly 1,000,000 distinct CDR3 sequences, with 25% as singletons. This sample also appeared in a second study, on T cells of mothers and their children.

Sequencing was performed on blood. The origin of the receptors is a girl aged 2-10 years in good health.

V is TRBV12-3 or TRBV12-4 and J is TRBJ2-1; TRBD2 is a possible D gene (5 bases). The J call may be in error: the DNA end matches TRBJ2-5 better. The CDR3 totals 13 residues. CDR3 residues: CASTSLSRETQYF. CDR3 nucleotides: TGTGCCAGCACTAGCTTGTCACGGGAGACCCAGTACTTC.

Many counts were recorded for this clonotype. The chain uses TRBV28 and TRBJ1-2, with 8 bases that match TRBD1. CDR3 length equals 14 residues. The germline gives CDR1 MDHEN, CDR2 SYDVKM. V shed 5 bases, J shed 8 bases, and the junction held 10 bases outside the gene matches. CDR3: CASSRGQVIWGYTF. CDR3 coding DNA: TGTGCCAGCAGTCGGGGACAGGTTATCTGGGGCTACACCTTC.

The chain uses TRBV4-1 and TRBJ2-4; the D gene is possibly TRBD2 (6 bases). CDR1 and CDR2 from the germline V gene are MGHRA and YSYEKL. The CDR3 is 15 amino acids. Trimming cost V 1 base and J 6 bases, with 13 bases left between them. Here the CDR3 DNA reads TGCGCCAGCAGCCAAGTTGGACTGCGGGGAAACATTCAGTACTTC. This gives the protein CASSQVGLRGNIQYF.

This rearrangement joins TRBV29-1 to TRBJ2-5; D not resolved. With the DNA end fitting TRBJ2-7 better, the J assignment may be wrong. CDR1 is SQVTM, CDR2 ANQGSEA, per germline. The CDR3 extends over 12 amino acids. CDR3 loop: CSVQTWSYEQYF. As DNA, the CDR3 is TGCAGCGTTCAAACGTGGTCCTACGAGCAGTACTTC.

V is TRBV6-5 and J is TRBJ2-7; tentative D call: TRBD1 (6 bases). CDR1 is MNHEY and CDR2 is SVGAGI in the germline V gene. The CDR3 sequence is 13 residues long. The germline V and J ends were trimmed by 5 bases and 7 bases, with 15 bases remaining between them. CDR3 residues: CASSPWRGGEQYF. CDR3 coding DNA: TGTGCCAGCAGTCCCTGGAGAGGGGGAGAGCAGTACTTC.

Concerning this clonotype itself: This likely comes from a read error, as the CDR3 has no conserved phenylalanine or tryptophan at its end. The chain recombines TRBV6-1 with TRBJ2-5; D is uncertain. In germline, CDR1 is MNHNS, CDR2 SASEGT. Trimming removed 4 bases at V and 11 bases at J, with 23 bases between. The CDR3 is 15 residues long. CDR3 sequence reads: CASSGRAVSSYGQYL. The CDR3 region has the DNA TGTGCCAGCAGTGGGCGAGCTGTAAGCTCCTACGGGCAGTACCTC.

The chain combines TRBV24-1 with TRBJ2-5; TRBD1 matches at 7 bases. Gene TRBJ2-1 matches the end of the DNA better, so the J call may be wrong. This CDR3 region has 18 residues. Germline V lookup: CDR1 KGHDR, CDR2 SFDVKD. For the CDR3, the DNA is TGTGCCACCAGTGATTTGAGTATCGGGGACAGTGGGACGAATGAGCAGTTCTTC. As protein: CATSDLSIGDSGTNEQFF.

This clonotype appeared a few times. V and J are TRBV9 and TRBJ2-5, with a possible D match to TRBD2 (6 bases). Judging by the DNA end, TRBJ2-1 fits better; the J call may be wrong. The CDR3 has 17 amino acids. CDR1 is SGDLS, CDR2 YYNGEE, per germline. In DNA, the CDR3 is TGTGCCAGCAGCGCGGGTTCGGGAGCGATCACCTACAATGAGCAGTTCTTC. As protein: CASSAGSGAITYNEQFF.

The gene calls are TRBV5-1 and TRBJ2-1; D may correspond to TRBD1 or TRBD2 (6 bases each). The V gene's germline CDR1 is SGHRS and CDR2 YFSETQ. This CDR3 has 14 amino acids. V lost 3 bases and J lost 7, with 14 bases in between. CDR3: CASSSSGANNEQFF. The CDR3, as DNA: TGCGCCAGCAGCTCGTCGGGGGCGAATAATGAGCAGTTCTTC.

This clonotype was counted between two and nine times. The chain has TRBV9 and TRBJ2-3, with 7 bases that match TRBD2. After removal of 3 bases from V and 2 bases from J, the junction contained 3 bases not matched to a gene. The CDR3 runs 14 residues. Looked up from germline, CDR1 is SGDLS and CDR2 is YYNGEE. CDR3 nucleotides: TGTGCCAGCAGCGAAGCGGGGTACACAGATACGCAGTATTTT. As protein: CASSEAGYTDTQYF.

The rearrangement links TRBV5-1 to TRBJ1-2, with 7 bases aligning to TRBD1. With 5 bases clipped from V and 7 bases from J, the junction kept 14 bases outside the gene matches. From germline, CDR1 is SGHRS and CDR2 YFSETQ. There are 15 residues in the CDR3. As DNA, the CDR3 is TGCGCCAGCAGAACTACAGGGGACCGCGTGGGTGGCTACACCTTC. Protein: CASRTTGDRVGGYTF.

CDR3 DNA sequence: TGCAGCGTTGATAAGGACACGAACACTGAAGCTTTCTTT. Its protein is CSVDKDTNTEAFF. The J gene is TRBJ1-1, the V gene TRBV29-1, with D possibly TRBD1 on 5 matching bases. The CDR3 contains 13 residues. Trimming cost V 3 bases and J 1 base, with 9 bases left between them. CDR1 and CDR2 (germline): SQVTM, ANQGSEA.

This clonotype was seen only a few times. The CDR3 nucleotides are TGTGCCGGTGGGAATCCCTACTACGAGCAGTACTTC. Protein sequence: CAGGNPYYEQYF. The chain combines TRBV19 with TRBJ2-5; no reliable D call. The end of the DNA fits TRBJ2-7 better, so the J call may be wrong. The CDR3 covers 12 residues. Germline CDR1 reads LNHDA; CDR2 reads SQIVND (reference sequence).

In its sample, this clonotype was seen a few times. This chain links TRBV12-3 or TRBV12-4 with TRBJ2-1; D remains ambiguous. Deletions cut 5 bases from V and 6 bases from J, with 14 bases between. The CDR3 consists of 14 residues. CDR3 amino acids: CASSLGIGSNEQFF. The CDR3, as DNA: TGTGCCAGCAGTCTTGGGATTGGCTCCAATGAGCAGTTCTTC.

This clonotype was counted only a few times. The rearrangement links TRBV19 to TRBJ1-6; 10 bases map to TRBD1. The CDR3 totals 14 residues. J was trimmed by 9 bases and V by 5 bases; bases with no gene match: 4. Germline V gives CDR1 LNHDA, CDR2 SQIVND (reference sequence). The CDR3 loop reads CASSPRDRGSPLHF. The CDR3 coding sequence is TGTGCCAGTAGTCCCCGGGACAGGGGTTCACCCCTCCACTTT.

J is TRBJ2-5 and V is TRBV4-1; TRBD2 agrees at 10 bases. The J call is doubtful: the DNA matches TRBJ2-1 better. CDR1 is MGHRA, CDR2 YSYEKL, per germline. The CDR3 covers 16 residues. CDR3 loop: CASSHPLAGDVNEQFF. The CDR3 DNA reads TGCGCCAGCAGCCATCCCCTAGCGGGAGACGTCAATGAGCAGTTCTTC.

This clonotype was observed a handful of times. The rearrangement links TRBV5-1 to TRBJ1-1, with 7 bases identical to TRBD1. The germline gives CDR1 SGHRS, CDR2 YFSETQ. V lost 9 bases, J lost 9 bases, and 14 bases stayed unmatched. The CDR3 length is 13 residues. The CDR3 protein is CATSDTGTEKAFF. The CDR3 bases are TGCGCCACCTCAGATACCGGGACAGAGAAAGCTTTCTTT. Based on the CDR3 plus reference TRBV5-1 and TRBJ1-1, the full variable domain is KAGVTQTPRYLIKTRGQQVTLSCSPISGHRSVSWYQQTPGQGLQFLFEYFSETQRNKGNFPGRFSGRQFSNSRSEMNVSTLELGDSALYLCATSDTGTEKAFFGQGTRLTVV.

The V call is TRBV20-1, the J call TRBJ2-2; D ambiguous. The V end lost 2 bases, the J end lost 1 base, and 11 bases lay between the germline ends. This CDR3 contains 15 residues. Germline V gives CDR1 DFQATT, CDR2 SNEGSKA (reference sequence). The CDR3 region is CSARSLGRNTGELFF. In DNA, the CDR3 is TGCAGTGCTAGATCTCTCGGACGGAACACCGGGGAGCTGTTTTTT.

V and J are TRBV29-1 and TRBJ2-7, with TRBD1 matching 9 bases. The J call is in doubt because the DNA end fits TRBJ2-5 better. This CDR3 is built from 14 residues. Germline V gives CDR1 SQVTM, CDR2 ANQGSEA. The CDR3 nucleotides read TGCAGCGTTGCCTGGGGACAGGGCCAAGAGACCCAGTACTTC. It yields the protein CSVAWGQGQETQYF.

V usage is TRBV27 and J usage is TRBJ2-2, with D unclear. Trimming removed 8 bases at V and 0 bases at J, with 7 bases between. The germline V gene has CDR1 MNHEY and CDR2 SMNVEV (reference sequence). The length of the CDR3 is 13 residues. As DNA, the CDR3 is TGTGCCAGCGTCAGCCCGAACACCGGGGAGCTGTTTTTT. This sequence encodes CASVSPNTGELFF.

This clonotype occurred a few times. V usage is TRBV15 and J usage is TRBJ2-5; D perhaps matches TRBD2 (6 bases). Per the germline V gene, CDR1 is LNHNV and CDR2 is YYDKDF (reference sequence). The CDR3 runs to 17 residues. The germline V and J ends were trimmed by 8 bases and 0 bases, with 22 bases remaining between them. This CDR3 is CATDKASSGENQETQYF. CDR3 nucleotide sequence: TGTGCCACCGACAAAGCGTCTTCGGGAGAGAACCAAGAGACCCAGTACTTC.

The chain has TRBV13 and TRBJ2-7, with D possibly matching TRBD2 (5 bases). Between the trimmed V and J ends, which lost 1 base and 2 bases, there was a span of 6 bases. The CDR3 totals 13 residues. Germline CDR1 reads PRHDT; CDR2 reads FYEKMQ (reference sequence). The CDR3 coding sequence is TGTGCCAGCAGCTTAGTAGCGACCTACGAGCAGTACTTC. This codes for CASSLVATYEQYF.

The chain links TRBV29-1 to TRBJ1-2; no clear D. CDR3 size: 11 residues. Germline CDR1 and CDR2: SQVTM and ANQGSEA. V dropped 4 bases and J dropped 3 bases, with 6 bases sitting between them. As DNA, the CDR3 is TGCAGCGTTGTCTGGGACTATGGCTACACCTTC. This sequence encodes CSVVWDYGYTF.

This clonotype has at least ten counts. J is TRBJ2-7 and V is TRBV11-3, with 7 bases aligning to TRBD1. Looked up from germline, CDR1 is SGHNT and CDR2 is YENEEA. The CDR3 totals 15 residues. Unmatched junction bases numbered 4, after V lost 2 bases and J lost 0 bases. The CDR3 here is CASSLRTGHSYEQYF. In DNA, the CDR3 is TGTGCCAGCAGCTTAAGGACAGGCCACTCCTACGAGCAGTACTTC.

V usage is TRBV20-1 and J usage is TRBJ2-1; D is unresolved. This CDR3 is 13 amino acids long. Trimming removed 6 bases from V and 4 bases from J, with 13 bases in between. Germline assignment: CDR1 DFQATT and CDR2 SNEGSKA (reference sequence). The CDR3 here is CSAPGPGYNEQFF. CDR3 DNA: TGCAGTGCACCCGGCCCTGGATACAATGAGCAGTTCTTC.

This clonotype was detected only a few times. CDR3 protein: CASGLGALTDTQYF. CDR3 nucleotide sequence: TGTGCCAGCGGACTTGGGGCTTTGACAGATACGCAGTATTTT. The chain joins TRBV9 to TRBJ2-3; D is possibly TRBD1 or TRBD2 (5 bases each). Trimming pared 7 bases from V and 3 bases from J, leaving 15 bases between. The CDR3 totals 14 residues. Germline CDR1 SGDLS, CDR2 YYNGEE.

In regard to this clonotype: Compared with germline, one end of the junction differs, possibly owing to a read error. The chain employs TRBV2 and TRBJ1-1; a weak D match, TRBD1 (5 bases). In germline, CDR1 is SNHLY, CDR2 FYNNEI. CDR3 size: 14 residues. CDR3: CASSSGWVNTGAFF. As DNA, the CDR3 is TGTGCCAGCAGTTCAGGGTGGGTGAACACTGGAGCTTTCTTT. Looking up the rest from reference TRBV2 and TRBJ1-1 gives the full variable domain: EPEVTQTPSHQVTQMGQEVILRCVPISNHLYFYWYRQILGQKVEFLVSFYNNEISEKSEIFDDQFSVERPDGSNFTLKIRSTKLEDSAMYFCASSSGWVNTGAFFGQGTRLTVV.

The chain has TRBV7-2 and TRBJ2-7, with TRBD2 matching over 8 bases. Germline V gene sequence: CDR1 SGHTA, CDR2 FQGNSA. V shed 2 bases, J shed 4 bases, and the junction held 4 bases outside the gene matches. The CDR3 is 14 residues long. The CDR3 nucleotides are TGTGCCAGCAGCTTAAACCCTAGCGGGTACGAGCAGTACTTC. It encodes CASSLNPSGYEQYF.

The chain recombines TRBV12-3 or TRBV12-4 with TRBJ2-1; tentatively, D is TRBD1 (5 bases). This CDR3 region has 13 residues. V was pared by 7 bases and J by 4 bases, with 11 bases between. The CDR3 sequence: CASTKTEYNEQFF. The CDR3 nucleotides read TGTGCCAGCACCAAGACAGAGTACAATGAGCAGTTCTTC.